A single sample gave rise to the 32 T cell receptor beta chains below, sequenced in a study of shared clonotypes between healthy human individuals. Profiling relied on immunoSEQ multiplex PCR, and the TCRdb table lists in-frame clones only, not all of them. The table lists 2 million to 2.5 million clones, 93% of them singletons, with around 0.37% in the top ten. Specimen: naive CD4+ T cells from PBMCs. Described subset: CD45RA+ positively selected. These receptor sequences come from a young man in good health. Some clones in this sample may be carry-over from other donors' samples.

This rearrangement joins TRBV7-2 to TRBJ2-3; the D is unclear. The ends were cut back, 3 bases at V and 2 bases at J, with 12 bases in the middle. The CDR3 extends over 15 amino acids. CDR1 SGHTA and CDR2 FQGNSA come from the germline V gene. The CDR3 sequence: CASSFTGQTTDTQYF. The DNA of the CDR3 is TGTGCCAGCAGCTTTACCGGCCAAACCACAGATACGCAGTATTTT.

V is TRBV6-6 and J is TRBJ2-3; D not certain. CDR3 length: 16 residues. Germline CDR1 and CDR2: MNHNY and SVGAGI (reference sequence). Trimming took off 0 bases at V and 1 base at J, with 11 bases between the two ends. The CDR3 is CASSYSELFGTDTQYF. In DNA form, the CDR3 reads TGTGCCAGCAGTTACTCGGAACTCTTTGGCACAGATACGCAGTATTTT.

The chain employs TRBV6-5 and TRBJ1-5, with D tentatively TRBD1 (6 bases). The CDR3 has 13 amino acids. Germline V gene sequence: CDR1 MNHEY, CDR2 SVGAGI. V gave up 6 bases and J gave up 6 bases, with 12 bases separating them. The CDR3 loop is CASSFGGSQPQHF. In DNA, the CDR3 is TGTGCCAGCAGCTTTGGGGGCAGTCAGCCCCAGCATTTT.

The rearrangement links TRBV7-2 to TRBJ1-1, with D tentatively TRBD1 (6 bases). This CDR3 is built from 13 residues. Per the germline V gene, CDR1 is SGHTA and CDR2 is FQGNSA. V lost 5 bases and J 7 bases, leaving 14 bases between the germline ends. The CDR3: CASSIRRDIEAFF. CDR3 in DNA: TGTGCCAGCAGCATACGACGGGACATTGAAGCTTTCTTT.

The CDR3: CASSLEGTKNEQYF. In DNA form, the CDR3 reads TGCGCCAGCAGCTTGGAGGGGACGAAGAACGAGCAGTACTTC. The V gene is TRBV5-1, the J gene TRBJ2-7; TRBD1 or TRBD2 may be the D gene (5 bases each). The germline V gene has CDR1 SGHRS and CDR2 YFSETQ. V shed 0 bases and J shed 5 bases, with 12 bases lying between them. The CDR3 runs to 14 residues.

V gene TRBV5-1 combines with J gene TRBJ2-1; 14 nucleotides line up with TRBD2. CDR1 is SGHRS, CDR2 YFSETQ, per germline. The CDR3 is 16 residues long. The V and J ends lost 4 bases and 3 bases, in that order; junction bases with no gene match: 3. CDR3 bases: TGCGCCAGCAGCGGGACTAGCGGGAGCCTCTACAATGAGCAGTTCTTC. This translates into CASSGTSGSLYNEQFF.

This chain links TRBV21-1 with TRBJ2-7; the table's D gene call, TRBD2, was not cross checked with the DNA. TRBV21-1 is marked as a pseudogene. There are 17 residues in the CDR3. Written as DNA, the CDR3 is TGTGCCAGCAGCAAAGAAAGGCGGGCGGGGGTCTCCTACGAGCAGTACTTC. It specifies CASSKERRAGVSYEQYF.

A note on this clone: Other DNA sequences of this sample code for an identical CDR3. V gene TRBV7-9 combines with J gene TRBJ1-5; D remains ambiguous. CDR3 length: 14 amino acids. V was trimmed by 1 base and J by 0 bases, leaving 4 bases between them. Germline V gene lookup returns CDR1 SEHNR and CDR2 FQNEAQ (reference sequence). The DNA for the CDR3 is TGTGCCAGCAGCTTAGAGCATAGCAATCAGCCCCAGCATTTT. Translated: CASSLEHSNQPQHF.

Remarks on this clone: This sample also contains other DNA sequences that code for the same CDR3. CDR3 loop: CASSPAGGNTEAFF. CDR3 coding DNA: TGTGCCAGCTCACCAGCCGGGGGGAACACTGAAGCTTTCTTT. This sequence joins TRBV18 and TRBJ1-1; TRBD1 is a possible D gene (5 bases). The CDR3 totals 14 residues. Trimming pared 2 bases from V and 1 base from J, leaving 8 bases between. Germline CDR1 and CDR2: KGHSH and LQKENI.

The chain has TRBV7-8 and TRBJ2-3; 7 positions match TRBD2. Germline V gives CDR1 SGHVS, CDR2 FQNEAQ. J lost 4 bases, V lost 1 base, and 2 bases had no gene match. This CDR3 comprises 14 residues. Here the CDR3 DNA reads TGTGCCAGCAGCTTAGGGACTAGTTCAGATACGCAGTATTTT. Its translation is CASSLGTSSDTQYF.

This chain connects TRBV14 to TRBJ2-5, with D maybe TRBD2 (6 bases). This CDR3 is built from 14 residues. The V gene lost 1 base and the J gene lost 2 bases, with 8 bases spanning the gap. CDR1 is SGHDN and CDR2 is FVKESK in the germline V gene. This CDR3 reads CASSQGGLQETQYF. The CDR3 coding sequence is TGTGCCAGCAGCCAAGGCGGACTACAAGAGACCCAGTACTTC.

The J gene is TRBJ1-1, the V gene TRBV6-5, with unresolved D. The CDR3 is 16 residues long. From germline, CDR1 is MNHEY and CDR2 SVGAGI. V was clipped by 0 bases and J by 1 base, with 12 bases between them. This CDR3 is CASSYSIIKRNTEAFF. CDR3 coding DNA: TGTGCCAGCAGTTACTCGATTATCAAGAGGAACACTGAAGCTTTCTTT.

The V call is TRBV29-1, the J call TRBJ2-3; TRBD2 might be the D (6 bases). The CDR3 runs to 14 residues. The V end lost 4 bases, the J end lost 5 bases, and 16 bases lay between the germline ends. The germline V gene has CDR1 SQVTM and CDR2 ANQGSEA. This chain's CDR3 is CSVGHGGVLDTQYF. CDR3 nucleotide sequence: TGCAGCGTTGGTCATGGCGGGGTTCTAGATACGCAGTATTTT.

The CDR3 DNA is TGTGCCAGCACCTCCTGGGGGGGTGCTGGGGCCAACGTCCTGACTTTC. It yields the protein CASTSWGGAGANVLTF. The chain joins TRBV27 to TRBJ2-6; 7 positions agree with TRBD2. This CDR3 spans 16 amino acids. The V segment lost 7 bases and the J segment 2 bases; nucleotides outside the gene matches: 8. From germline, CDR1 is MNHEY and CDR2 SMNVEV (reference sequence).

The chain combines TRBV11-3 with TRBJ2-1; TRBD2 agrees at 13 bases. This CDR3 contains 15 residues. The germline gives CDR1 SGHNT, CDR2 YENEEA. V trimming: 4 bases; J trimming: 9 bases; junction bases outside the gene matches: 6. CDR3 nucleotide sequence: TGTGCCAGCAGCTCCGGGACTAGCGGGGAGGGTGAGCAGTTCTTC. It translates to CASSSGTSGEGEQFF.

This rearrangement joins TRBV27 to TRBJ2-5; perhaps TRBD2 as D (5 bases). Germline V gives CDR1 MNHEY, CDR2 SMNVEV (reference sequence). Trimming cost V 6 bases and J 9 bases, with 17 bases left between them. CDR3 length: 13 residues. The CDR3 DNA reads TGTGCCAGCAGCCAACTCGGGGTCGGGGCCCAGTACTTC. Translation gives CASSQLGVGAQYF.

The genes are TRBV7-8 and TRBJ2-2; maybe TRBD2 (7 bases). Between the trimmed V and J ends, which lost 0 bases and 2 bases, there was a span of 10 bases. Per the germline V gene, CDR1 is SGHVS and CDR2 is FQNEAQ. The length of the CDR3 is 16 residues. The CDR3 DNA reads as TGTGCCAGCAGCTTAGCGGGGGGGCTCAACACCGGGGAGCTGTTTTTT. This translates into CASSLAGGLNTGELFF.

This chain joins TRBV9 and TRBJ2-1; 8 bases fit TRBD1. The V gene end was trimmed by 4 bases and the J gene end by 13 bases; junction bases not matched to a gene: 22. Germline CDR1 and CDR2: SGDLS and YYNGEE. CDR3 length: 17 residues. Here the CDR3 reads CASSSKGGQGNTPDQFF. The DNA for the CDR3 is TGTGCCAGCAGCTCAAAGGGTGGACAGGGTAACACCCCCGATCAGTTCTTC.

The genes are TRBV28 and TRBJ2-7, with 12 bases lining up with TRBD2. The V and J ends lost 3 bases and 5 bases, in that order; junction bases with no gene match: 11. Germline CDR1 reads MDHEN; CDR2 reads SYDVKM. The CDR3 is 17 residues long. CDR3 in amino acids: CASSFLDLAGGPNEQYF. In nucleotides, the CDR3 is TGTGCCAGCAGTTTTTTGGACCTAGCGGGAGGGCCCAACGAGCAGTACTTC.

The chain employs TRBV7-3 and TRBJ2-2, with 7 bases lining up with TRBD1. Trimming at V came to 5 bases and at J to 3 bases, leaving 9 bases not matched to a gene. The CDR3 contains 16 residues. Germline CDR1 reads SGHTA; CDR2 reads FQGTGA. CDR3 in DNA: TGTGCCAGCAGCACCCAAGGGGGACAGCACACCGGGGAGCTGTTTTTT. As protein: CASSTQGGQHTGELFF.

This clone was seen a few times. V gene TRBV5-5 combines with J gene TRBJ2-6, with 8 positions matching TRBD2. Looked up from germline, CDR1 is SGHKS and CDR2 is YYEKEE (reference sequence). J gave up 0 bases and V 4 bases, and 9 bases lay outside the gene matches. The CDR3 totals 18 residues. The CDR3 here is CASSLTGRVYSGANVLTF. The DNA for the CDR3 is TGTGCCAGCAGCCTCACCGGGAGGGTATACTCTGGGGCCAACGTCCTGACTTTC. Filled out from reference TRBV5-5 and TRBJ2-6, the complete variable domain reads DAGVTQSPTHLIKTRGQQVTLRCSPISGHKSVSWYQQVLGQGPQFIFQYYEKEERGRGNFPDRFSARQFPNYSSELNVNALLLGDSALYLCASSLTGRVYSGANVLTFGAGSRLTVL.

The chain has TRBV28 and TRBJ2-7; TRBD2 matches 9 bases. V trimming: 8 bases; J trimming: 0 bases; junction bases outside the gene matches: 5. CDR3 length equals 14 residues. Germline V gives CDR1 MDHEN, CDR2 SYDVKM. The CDR3 DNA reads TGTGCCAGCGCGGGGACTAGCCACTCCTACGAGCAGTACTTC. This codes for CASAGTSHSYEQYF.

J is TRBJ2-7 and V is TRBV4-1; D possibly matches TRBD1 or TRBD2 (7 bases each). The V end lost 0 bases, the J end lost 0 bases, and 15 bases lay between the germline ends. The CDR3 loop spans 17 amino acids. Per germline, CDR1 MGHRA and CDR2 YSYEKL. CDR3 sequence reads: CASSQDPGRGGSYEQYF. Written as DNA, the CDR3 is TGCGCCAGCAGCCAAGACCCCGGCAGGGGGGGCTCCTACGAGCAGTACTTC.

This clone was observed once. In the same sample, other DNA sequences code for this CDR3. The V call is TRBV27, the J call TRBJ1-4; D might be TRBD1 (6 bases). The CDR3 loop spans 15 amino acids. Germline-derived CDR1 and CDR2 are MNHEY and SMNVEV (reference sequence). V was clipped by 5 bases and J by 3 bases, with 13 bases between them. The CDR3 DNA follows: TGTGCCAGCAGTCCGAACAGGGCCCCTAATGAAAAACTGTTTTTT. Its protein is CASSPNRAPNEKLFF.

The V and J genes are TRBV4-1 and TRBJ2-7; 7 nucleotides match TRBD1. The CDR3 runs to 16 residues. V trimming: 3 bases; J trimming: 2 bases; junction bases outside the gene matches: 10. Per germline, CDR1 MGHRA and CDR2 YSYEKL. CDR3 residues: CASSHPGTAAPYEQYF. The CDR3 bases are TGCGCCAGCAGCCACCCTGGGACAGCGGCTCCCTACGAGCAGTACTTC.

This clone was seen once. The CDR3 does not end in the conserved phenylalanine or tryptophan, so this is likely a read error. No DNA is shown, since the ends of the CDR3 on it are uncertain; the CDR3 is the one TCRdb lists. The chain carries TRBV20-1 and TRBJ1-1. The CDR3 length is 11 residues, termini included. Germline V CDR1 and CDR2: DFQATT, SNEGSKA (reference sequence). CDR3 loop: CSASFRGQVRV.

The chain carries TRBV6-5 and TRBJ2-3, with D tentatively TRBD2 (6 bases). This CDR3 is built from 13 residues. Trimming cost V 8 bases and J 2 bases, with 11 bases left between them. Looked up from germline, CDR1 is MNHEY and CDR2 is SVGAGI. The CDR3 region has the DNA TGTGCCAGCCGAAGGGAGGCCACAGATACGCAGTATTTT. Translation gives CASRREATDTQYF.

About this clone: Other DNA sequences in this specimen translate into the identical CDR3. V is TRBV6-1 and J is TRBJ1-2, with D unresolved. Germline V gene lookup returns CDR1 MNHNS and CDR2 SASEGT. The CDR3 contains 12 residues. V gave up 6 bases and J gave up 5 bases, with 10 bases separating them. The CDR3 DNA is TGTGCCAGCAGCGATGGAGGGTATGGCTACACCTTC. Translating gives CASSDGGYGYTF.

The CDR3 sequence is CASSPNPPPNEKLFF. DNA for the CDR3: TGTGCCAGCTCACCTAACCCCCCACCGAATGAAAAACTGTTTTTT. The rearrangement uses TRBV18 and TRBJ1-4; D is uncertain. Germline loops: CDR1 KGHSH, CDR2 LQKENI. The germline V and J ends were trimmed by 3 bases and 5 bases, with 13 bases remaining between them. This CDR3 region has 15 residues.

In its sample, this clone was seen once. The chain has TRBV18 and TRBJ2-1; D may be TRBD2 (5 bases). V lost 3 bases and J lost 6, with 9 bases in between. This CDR3 is built from 13 residues. Per the germline V gene, CDR1 is KGHSH and CDR2 is LQKENI. The CDR3 DNA reads TGTGCCAGCTCACCGGAGACTATCAATGAGCAGTTCTTC. This encodes CASSPETINEQFF.

The chain is built from TRBV6-1 and TRBJ2-1; TRBD2 aligns across 8 bases. The CDR3 sequence is 17 residues long. V dropped 1 base and J dropped 2; count of bases not matched to a gene: 7. Germline V CDR1 and CDR2: MNHNS, SASEGT. The CDR3 sequence: CASSEGYWREAYNEQFF. CDR3 DNA: TGTGCCAGCAGTGAAGGGTACTGGCGGGAGGCCTACAATGAGCAGTTCTTC.

Concerning this clone: Other DNA variants within this sample encode the same CDR3. This chain uses TRBV7-2 with TRBJ2-1, with D unclear. The CDR3 extends over 13 amino acids. V gave up 1 base and J gave up 5 bases, with 6 bases separating them. Looked up from germline, CDR1 is SGHTA and CDR2 is FQGNSA. CDR3 in DNA: TGTGCCAGCAGCTTAGGGCGGAACAATGAGCAGTTCTTC. Translation gives CASSLGRNNEQFF. Looking up the rest from reference TRBV7-2 and TRBJ2-1 gives the full variable domain: GAGVSQSPSNKVTEKGKDVELRCDPISGHTALYWYRQSLGQGLEFLIYFQGNSAPDKSGLPSDRFSAERTGGSVSTLTIQRTQQEDSAVYLCASSLGRNNEQFFGPGTRLTVL.